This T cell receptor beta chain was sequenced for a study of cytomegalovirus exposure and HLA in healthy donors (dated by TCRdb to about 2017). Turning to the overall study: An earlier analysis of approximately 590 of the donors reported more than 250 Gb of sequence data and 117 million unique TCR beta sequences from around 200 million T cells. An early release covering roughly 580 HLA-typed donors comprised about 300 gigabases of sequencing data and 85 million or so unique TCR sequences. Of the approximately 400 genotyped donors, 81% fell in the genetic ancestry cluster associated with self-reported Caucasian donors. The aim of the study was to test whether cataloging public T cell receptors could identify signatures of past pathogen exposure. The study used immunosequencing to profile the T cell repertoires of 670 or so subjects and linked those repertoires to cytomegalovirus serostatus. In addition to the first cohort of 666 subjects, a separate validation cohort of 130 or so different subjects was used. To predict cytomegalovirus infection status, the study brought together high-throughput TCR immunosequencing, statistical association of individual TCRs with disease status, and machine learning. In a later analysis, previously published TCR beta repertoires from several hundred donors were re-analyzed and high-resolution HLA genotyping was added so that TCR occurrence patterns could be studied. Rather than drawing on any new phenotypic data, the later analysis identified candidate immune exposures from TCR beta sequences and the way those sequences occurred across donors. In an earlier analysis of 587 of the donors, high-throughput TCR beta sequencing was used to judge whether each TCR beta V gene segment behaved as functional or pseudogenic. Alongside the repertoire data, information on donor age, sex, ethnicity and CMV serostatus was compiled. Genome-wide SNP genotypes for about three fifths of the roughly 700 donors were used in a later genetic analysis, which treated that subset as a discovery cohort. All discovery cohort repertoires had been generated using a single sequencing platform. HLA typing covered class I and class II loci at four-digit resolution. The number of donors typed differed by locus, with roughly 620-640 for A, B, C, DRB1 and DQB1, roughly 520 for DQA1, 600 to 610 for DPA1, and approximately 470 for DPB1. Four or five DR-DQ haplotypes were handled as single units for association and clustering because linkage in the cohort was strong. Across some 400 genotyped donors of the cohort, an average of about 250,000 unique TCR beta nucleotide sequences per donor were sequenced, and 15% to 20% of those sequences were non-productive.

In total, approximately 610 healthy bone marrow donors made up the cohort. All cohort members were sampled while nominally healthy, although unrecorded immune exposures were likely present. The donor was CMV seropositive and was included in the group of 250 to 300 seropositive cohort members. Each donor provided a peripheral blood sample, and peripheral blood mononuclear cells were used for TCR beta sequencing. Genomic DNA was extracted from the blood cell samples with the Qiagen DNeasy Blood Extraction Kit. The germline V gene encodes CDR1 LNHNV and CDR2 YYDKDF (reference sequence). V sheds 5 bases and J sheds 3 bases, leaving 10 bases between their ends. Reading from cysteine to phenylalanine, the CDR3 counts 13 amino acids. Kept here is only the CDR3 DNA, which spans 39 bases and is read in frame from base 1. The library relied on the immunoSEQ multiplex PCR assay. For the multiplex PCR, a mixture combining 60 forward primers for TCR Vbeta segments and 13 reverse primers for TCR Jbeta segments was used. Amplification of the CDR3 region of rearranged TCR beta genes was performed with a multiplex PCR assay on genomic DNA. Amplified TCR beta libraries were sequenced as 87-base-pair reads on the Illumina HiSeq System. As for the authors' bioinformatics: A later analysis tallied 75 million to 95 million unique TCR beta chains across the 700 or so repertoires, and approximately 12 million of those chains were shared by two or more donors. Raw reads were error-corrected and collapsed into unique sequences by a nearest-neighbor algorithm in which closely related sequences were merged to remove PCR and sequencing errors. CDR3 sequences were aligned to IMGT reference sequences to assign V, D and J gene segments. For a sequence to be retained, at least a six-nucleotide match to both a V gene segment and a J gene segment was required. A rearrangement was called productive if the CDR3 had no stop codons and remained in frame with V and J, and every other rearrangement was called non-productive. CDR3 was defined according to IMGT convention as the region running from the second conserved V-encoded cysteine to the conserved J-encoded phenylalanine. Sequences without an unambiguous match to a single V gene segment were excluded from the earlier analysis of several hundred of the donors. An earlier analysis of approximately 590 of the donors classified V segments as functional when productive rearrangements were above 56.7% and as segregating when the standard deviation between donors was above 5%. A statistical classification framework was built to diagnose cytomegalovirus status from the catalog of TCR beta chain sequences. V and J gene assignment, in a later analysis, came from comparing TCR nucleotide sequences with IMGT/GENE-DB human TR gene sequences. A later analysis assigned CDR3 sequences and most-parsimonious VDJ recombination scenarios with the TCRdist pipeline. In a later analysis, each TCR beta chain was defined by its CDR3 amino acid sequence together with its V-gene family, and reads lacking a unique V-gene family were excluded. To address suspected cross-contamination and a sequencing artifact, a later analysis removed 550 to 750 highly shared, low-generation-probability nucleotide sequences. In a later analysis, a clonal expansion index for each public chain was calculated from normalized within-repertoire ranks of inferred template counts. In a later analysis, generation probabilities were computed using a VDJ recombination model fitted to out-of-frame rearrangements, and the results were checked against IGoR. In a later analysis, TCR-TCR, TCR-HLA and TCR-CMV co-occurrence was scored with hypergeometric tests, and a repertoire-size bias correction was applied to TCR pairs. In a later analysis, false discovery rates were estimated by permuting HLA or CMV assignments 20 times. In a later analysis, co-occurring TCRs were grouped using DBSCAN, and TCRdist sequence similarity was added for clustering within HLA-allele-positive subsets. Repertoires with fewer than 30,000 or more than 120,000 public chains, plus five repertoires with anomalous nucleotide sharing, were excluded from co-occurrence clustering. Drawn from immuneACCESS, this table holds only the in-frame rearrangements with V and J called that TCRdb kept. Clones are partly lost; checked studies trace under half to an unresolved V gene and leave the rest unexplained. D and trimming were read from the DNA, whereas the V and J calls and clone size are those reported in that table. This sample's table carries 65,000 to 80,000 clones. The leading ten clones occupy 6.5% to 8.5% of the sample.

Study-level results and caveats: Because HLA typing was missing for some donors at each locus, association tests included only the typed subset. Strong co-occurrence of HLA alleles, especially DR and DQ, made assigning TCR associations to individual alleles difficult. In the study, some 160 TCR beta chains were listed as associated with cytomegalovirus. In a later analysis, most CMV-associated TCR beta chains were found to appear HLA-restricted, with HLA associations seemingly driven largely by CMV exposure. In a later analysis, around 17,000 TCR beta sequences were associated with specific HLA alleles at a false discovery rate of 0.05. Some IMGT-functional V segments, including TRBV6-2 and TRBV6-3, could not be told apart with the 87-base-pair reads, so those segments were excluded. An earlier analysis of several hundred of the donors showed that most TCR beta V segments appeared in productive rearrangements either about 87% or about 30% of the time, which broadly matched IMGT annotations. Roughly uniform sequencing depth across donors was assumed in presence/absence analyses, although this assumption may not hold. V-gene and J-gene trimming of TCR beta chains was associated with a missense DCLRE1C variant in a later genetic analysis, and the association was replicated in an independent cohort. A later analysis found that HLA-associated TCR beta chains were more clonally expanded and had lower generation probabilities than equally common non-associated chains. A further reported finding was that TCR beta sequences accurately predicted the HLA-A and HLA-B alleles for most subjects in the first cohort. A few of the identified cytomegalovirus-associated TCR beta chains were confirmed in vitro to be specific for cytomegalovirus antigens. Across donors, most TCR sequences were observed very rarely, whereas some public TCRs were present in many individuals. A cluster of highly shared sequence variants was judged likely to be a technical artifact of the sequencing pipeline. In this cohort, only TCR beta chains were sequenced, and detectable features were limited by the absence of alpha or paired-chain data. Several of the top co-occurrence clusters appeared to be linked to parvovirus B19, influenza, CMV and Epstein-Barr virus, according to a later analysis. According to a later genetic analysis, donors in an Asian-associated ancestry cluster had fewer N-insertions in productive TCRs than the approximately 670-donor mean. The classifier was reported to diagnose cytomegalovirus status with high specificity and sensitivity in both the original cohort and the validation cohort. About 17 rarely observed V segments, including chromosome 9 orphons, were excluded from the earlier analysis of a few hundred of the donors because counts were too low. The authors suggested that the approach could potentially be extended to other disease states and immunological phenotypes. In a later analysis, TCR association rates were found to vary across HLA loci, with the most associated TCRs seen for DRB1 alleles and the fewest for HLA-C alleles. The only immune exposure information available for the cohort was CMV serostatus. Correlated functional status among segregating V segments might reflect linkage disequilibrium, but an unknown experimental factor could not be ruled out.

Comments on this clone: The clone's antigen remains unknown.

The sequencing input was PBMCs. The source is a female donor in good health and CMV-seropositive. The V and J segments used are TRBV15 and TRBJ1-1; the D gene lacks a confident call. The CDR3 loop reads CATSDITHTEAFF. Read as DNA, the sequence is TGTGCCACCAGCGACATAACCCACACTGAAGCTTTCTTT.